One and the same sample provided the 20 T cell receptor beta chains below, sequenced in a study of T cell responses to AZD1222 COVID-19 vaccine. Measured with immunoSEQ multiplex PCR; TCRdb has only the in-frame clones, and not every one. Of approximately 170,000 clones listed, roughly nine tenths were seen once; the top ten hold around 6.9%. Source: peripheral blood, taken on day 0 of AZD1222 vaccination. The receptor set was obtained from an adult in good health.

In DNA, the CDR3 is TGTGCCAGCAGCTTAGCCAGGGGGACCTACAATGAGCAGTTCTTC. Its protein product is CASSLARGTYNEQFF. The V call is TRBV7-6, the J call TRBJ2-1; the match to TRBD1 covers 7 bases. The CDR3 sequence is 15 residues long. Trimming at V came to 0 bases and at J to 2 bases, leaving 1 base not matched to a gene. CDR1 and CDR2 from the germline V gene are SGHVS and FNYEAQ.

The V and J genes are TRBV7-8 and TRBJ2-7, with D perhaps matching TRBD1 (6 bases). With 6 bases removed from V and 5 bases from J, the gap between germline ends came to 14 bases. The CDR3 runs 13 residues. The germline gives CDR1 SGHVS, CDR2 FQNEAQ. CDR3 sequence reads: CASSSRGVDEQYF. For the CDR3, the DNA is TGTGCCAGCAGTTCCAGGGGAGTCGACGAGCAGTACTTC.

V usage is TRBV7-2 and J usage is TRBJ2-3; 9 bases line up with TRBD1. Germline loops: CDR1 SGHTA, CDR2 FQGNSA. V lost 0 bases, J lost 14 bases, and 6 bases stayed unmatched. This CDR3 has 13 residues. As DNA, the CDR3 is TGTGCCAGCAGCTTAGCGGGCGGGACAGGGCTGTATTTT. Encoded protein: CASSLAGGTGLYF.

The CDR3 DNA follows: TGTGCCAGTAGTATATTGTTCTACAATGAGCAGTTCTTC. The encoded protein is CASSILFYNEQFF. The rearrangement uses TRBV19 and TRBJ2-1; D not resolved. Germline V CDR1 and CDR2: LNHDA, SQIVND (reference sequence). Trimming cost V 2 bases and J 3 bases, with 5 bases left between them. The CDR3 length is 13 residues. Filled out from reference TRBV19 and TRBJ2-1, the complete variable domain reads DGGITQSPKYLFRKEGQNVTLSCEQNLNHDAMYWYRQDPGQGLRLIYYSQIVNDFQKGDIAEGYSVSREKKESFPLTVTSAQKNPTAFYLCASSILFYNEQFFGPGTRLTVL.

This clone has just one count. The rearrangement uses TRBV5-5 and TRBJ1-1, with 7 bases lining up with TRBD1. Germline V gene sequence: CDR1 SGHKS, CDR2 YYEKEE (reference sequence). The CDR3 spans 14 residues. Unmatched junction bases numbered 8, after V lost 4 bases and J lost 5 bases. CDR3 sequence (DNA): TGTGCCAGCAGCCAGAGACAGGGAGGAACTGAAGCTTTCTTT. Encoded protein: CASSQRQGGTEAFF.

V gene TRBV19 combines with J gene TRBJ1-1; D is unresolved. The CDR3 length is 13 residues. The germline V gene encodes CDR1 LNHDA and CDR2 SQIVND (reference sequence). V dropped 4 bases and J dropped 6 bases, with 12 bases sitting between them. CDR3 sequence (DNA): TGTGCCAGTAGTACACCCCCGGGAGCTGAAGCTTTCTTT. Translated: CASSTPPGAEAFF.

This chain's CDR3 is CASSSYPGTGGTEQYF. Here the CDR3 DNA reads TGTGCCAGCAGCTCCTATCCCGGGACAGGGGGCACCGAGCAGTACTTC. The gene calls are TRBV11-2 and TRBJ2-7, with 12 bases fitting TRBD1. The junction had 10 bases not matched to a gene; V was cut back by 4 bases and J by 6 bases. The CDR3 is made up of 16 amino acids. Germline V gene lookup returns CDR1 SGHAT and CDR2 FQNNGV.

The rearrangement links TRBV6-5 to TRBJ1-6, with TRBD1 matching over 7 bases. The CDR3 sequence is 13 residues long. The V gene end was trimmed by 6 bases and the J gene end by 9 bases; junction bases not matched to a gene: 5. Germline lookup yields CDR1 MNHEY and CDR2 SVGAGI. The CDR3 DNA reads TGTGCCAGCAGGCGGACAGGAGGTTCACCCCTCCACTTT. It codes for CASRRTGGSPLHF.

This clone has only one observation. The genes are TRBV7-6 and TRBJ2-2; the match to TRBD2 covers 11 bases. The germline gives CDR1 SGHVS, CDR2 FNYEAQ. Trimming cost V 6 bases and J 5 bases; bases outside gene matches: 8. The CDR3 runs 16 residues. In DNA form, the CDR3 reads TGTGCCAGCAGACATAGCGGGGGGGCCTTAACCGGGGAGCTGTTTTTT. Amino acids: CASRHSGGALTGELFF.

The CDR3 bases are TGTGCCATCAGTGACAGGGTTATGGACACCGGGGAGCTGTTTTTT. Translating it yields CAISDRVMDTGELFF. The chain couples TRBV10-3 to TRBJ2-2; D is perhaps TRBD1 (5 bases). The CDR3 covers 15 residues. Per the germline V gene, CDR1 is ENHRY and CDR2 is SYGVKD. V dropped 3 bases and J dropped 3 bases, with 11 bases sitting between them.

The chain carries TRBV7-8 and TRBJ2-3; 8 bases match TRBD1. V shed 5 bases, J shed 3 bases, and the junction held 4 bases outside the gene matches. The CDR3 consists of 14 residues. Germline V gene sequence: CDR1 SGHVS, CDR2 FQNEAQ. The CDR3 DNA sequence: TGTGCCAGCAGCCGAAACAGGGGGACAGATACGCAGTATTTT. Protein sequence: CASSRNRGTDTQYF.

This clone was observed once. The DNA for the CDR3 is TGTGCCAGCAGTGAAGCCAGGGCTGGGGCCAACGTCCTGACTTTC. Its protein is CASSEARAGANVLTF. This sequence joins TRBV2 and TRBJ2-6; TRBD1 is a possible D gene (5 bases). The CDR3 runs to 15 residues. Trimming removed 0 bases at V and 2 bases at J, with 5 bases between. Germline assignment: CDR1 SNHLY and CDR2 FYNNEI.

This clone is a singleton in its sample. The V call is TRBV7-9, the J call TRBJ1-1, with D unclear. V lost 6 bases to trimming and J lost 0 bases, with 17 bases between them. This CDR3 region has 16 residues. The germline gives CDR1 SEHNR, CDR2 FQNEAQ (reference sequence). In nucleotides, the CDR3 is TGTGCCAGCAGTATTGGTGGGCAACACATGAACACTGAAGCTTTCTTT. It specifies CASSIGGQHMNTEAFF.

Remarks on this clone: A read error may account for a junction end that differs from germline. The rearrangement links TRBV9 to TRBJ1-4; 10 bases align to TRBD1. This CDR3 spans 14 amino acids. Germline CDR1 is SGDLS and CDR2 is YYNGEE. The CDR3 loop is CASSVGQGGEKLFF. The CDR3 coding sequence is TGCGCCAGCAGCGTAGGACAGGGGGGGGAAAAACTGTTTTTT.

CDR3 loop: CATSDSGRVPKETQYF. In nucleotides, the CDR3 is TGTGCCACCAGTGACTCAGGACGGGTTCCAAAAGAGACCCAGTACTTC. V gene TRBV24-1 combines with J gene TRBJ2-5, with unresolved D. Germline CDR1 reads KGHDR; CDR2 reads SFDVKD. Trimming cost V 4 bases and J 3 bases, with 17 bases left between them. The CDR3 spans 16 residues.

This clone was picked up a small number of times. This chain links TRBV14 with TRBJ2-7; no clear D gene. CDR3 length equals 16 residues. Germline V gives CDR1 SGHDN, CDR2 FVKESK. Trimming removed 4 bases at V and 1 base at J, with 17 bases between. Written as DNA, the CDR3 is TGTGCCAGCAGCCGCCTGGGTCTCGGCCCATCCTACGAGCAGTACTTC. The encoded protein is CASSRLGLGPSYEQYF.

This sequence joins TRBV10-2 and TRBJ2-3, with 8 bases that match TRBD2. The germline V gene encodes CDR1 WSHSY and CDR2 SAAADI. V was clipped by 7 bases and J by 4 bases; unmatched bases: 7. The CDR3 is made up of 14 amino acids. The CDR3 loop is CASMLGGAADTQYF. The DNA for the CDR3 is TGCGCCAGCATGCTCGGGGGGGCGGCAGATACGCAGTATTTT.

Regarding this clone: The same CDR3 arises from other DNA sequences in this sample as well. CDR3 in DNA: TGTGCCAGCAGTGAAACTAGTGGGTTTGGCACAGATACGCAGTATTTT. This sequence encodes CASSETSGFGTDTQYF. This chain uses TRBV6-1 with TRBJ2-3; D is perhaps TRBD2 (5 bases). CDR3 length: 16 residues. V was trimmed by 2 bases and J by 1 base, leaving 13 bases between them. Germline CDR1 is MNHNS and CDR2 is SASEGT.

V and J are TRBV10-2 and TRBJ2-2; D ambiguous. V was cut by 7 bases and J by 7 bases, with 16 bases left in between. The CDR3 runs to 14 residues. Germline CDR1 reads WSHSY; CDR2 reads SAAADI. CDR3 nucleotides: TGCGCCAGCATGATAAGGTCAATTGACGGGGAGCTGTTTTTT. Amino acids: CASMIRSIDGELFF.

A note on this clone: A read error may account for a junction end that differs from germline. The chain combines TRBV6-5 with TRBJ2-1, with 9 positions matching TRBD1. Germline CDR1 reads MNHEY; CDR2 reads SVGAGI. There are 15 residues in the CDR3. The CDR3 loop is CASSPTGGAVRELFF. CDR3 in DNA: TGTGCCAGCAGCCCCACAGGGGGCGCGGTACGGGAGCTGTTCTTC.